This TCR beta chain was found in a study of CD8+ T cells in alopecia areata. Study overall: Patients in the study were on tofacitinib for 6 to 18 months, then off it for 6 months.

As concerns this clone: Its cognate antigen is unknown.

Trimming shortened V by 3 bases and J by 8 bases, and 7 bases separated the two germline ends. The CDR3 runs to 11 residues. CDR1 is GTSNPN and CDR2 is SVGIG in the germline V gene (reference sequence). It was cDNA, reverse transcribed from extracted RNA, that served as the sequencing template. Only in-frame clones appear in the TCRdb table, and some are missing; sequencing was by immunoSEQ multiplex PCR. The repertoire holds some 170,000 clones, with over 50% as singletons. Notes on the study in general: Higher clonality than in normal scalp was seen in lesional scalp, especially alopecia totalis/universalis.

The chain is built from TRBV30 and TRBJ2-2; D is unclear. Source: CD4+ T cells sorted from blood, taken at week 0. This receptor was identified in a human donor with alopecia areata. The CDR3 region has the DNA TGTGCCTGGAGCAGTCGGGGGGAGCTGTTTTTT. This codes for CAWSSRGELFF.